A selection of T cell receptor beta chains follows, all from one sample in a study of blood T cell repertoires in COVID-19. TCRdb's copy holds only in-frame clones and misses some; the assay was immunoSEQ multiplex PCR. Of roughly 150,000 clones in the sample, around 74% were seen once. Sequencing input: peripheral blood. These receptors were collected from an elderly woman with acute or convalescent COVID-19. Both conserved end residues are part of each CDR3. A D gene is named only where the DNA matches it firmly. A clone size is listed for some rows: how often the clone was seen (once, few, many), or a class if it is expanded.

v_gene	abundance	d_gene	j_gene	CDR3nt	CDR3aa
TRBV24-1	-	TRBD2	TRBJ2-1	TGTGCCACCAGTGACGGGGGGGACTTCTACAATGAGCAGTTCTTC	CATSDGGDFYNEQFF
TRBV6-5	-	TRBD2	TRBJ2-7	TGCCATGTTAGCGGGACCTACGAGCAGTACTTC	CHVSGTYEQYF
TRBV6-5	-	-	TRBJ1-2	TGTGCCAGCAGTTACTCGAGGGCAGGGGCAATTGGCGGCTACACCTTC	CASSYSRAGAIGGYTF
TRBV19	-	-	TRBJ1-4	TGTGCCAGTAGCCCGGGTGGCACTAATGAAAAACTGTTTTTT	CASSPGGTNEKLFF
TRBV3-1/TRBV3-2	-	TRBD2	TRBJ2-7	TGTGCCAGCAGCACGACTAGCGGGAGATACGAGCAGTACTTC	CASSTTSGRYEQYF
TRBV19	-	-	TRBJ1-4	TGTGCCAGTAGTATAGATGGGCAGACTAATGAAAAACTGTTTTTT	CASSIDGQTNEKLFF
TRBV27	-	-	TRBJ1-2	TGTGCCAGCTCAGGCGGGGGCTGGGGCTACACCTTC	CASSGGGWGYTF
TRBV19	-	TRBD1	TRBJ1-2	TGTGCCAGTAGTCCCGGACAGGGGCGTAACTATGGCTACACCTTC	CASSPGQGRNYGYTF
TRBV30	once	-	TRBJ1-1	TGTGCCTGGAAACAACAGGTCTCGAACACTGAAGCTTTCTTT	CAWKQQVSNTEAFF
TRBV6-5	-	-	TRBJ2-3	TGTGCCAGCCACTCGGACTTGACAGATACGCAGTATTTT	CASHSDLTDTQYF
TRBV2	-	TRBD1	TRBJ1-5	TGTGCCAGCAGTGGGGTCCCGGGACAGGGTCCCAATCAGCCCCAGCATTTT	CASSGVPGQGPNQPQHF
TRBV24-1	-	-	TRBJ2-6	TGTGCCACCAGTAGGAAGGCAGGGGAAGGCTCTGGGGCCAACGTCCTGACTTTC	CATSRKAGEGSGANVLTF
TRBV3-1/TRBV3-2	-	-	TRBJ2-2	TGTGCCAGCAGACCGTCTGGACTTCTAAACACCGGGGAGCTGTTTTTT	CASRPSGLLNTGELFF
TRBV11-3	-	TRBD2	TRBJ2-3	TGTGCCAGCAGCTTAGGACTAGCGGGGCGCACAGATACGCAGTATTTT	CASSLGLAGRTDTQYF
TRBV7-2	-	TRBD2	TRBJ2-1	TGTGCCAGCAGCTTAGGGGCGGTAGCGGGAGGGCATGAGCAGTTCTTC	CASSLGAVAGGHEQFF
TRBV7-6	-	-	TRBJ2-7	TGTGCCAGCAGCCGAAAGAACCGACAGGTGGGGTCCTACGAGCAGTACTTC	CASSRKNRQVGSYEQYF
TRBV6-5	-	-	TRBJ1-1	TGTGCCAGCAGTTACGACACAGCCCCTGAAGCTTTCTTT	CASSYDTAPEAFF
TRBV4-3	-	-	TRBJ2-5	TGCGCCAGCAGCCAAGCCGTACAACGCCAAGAGACCCAGTACTTC	CASSQAVQRQETQYF
TRBV18	-	-	TRBJ1-2	TGTGCCAGCTCGGACAGCTCAGGGTATGGCTACACCTTC	CASSDSSGYGYTF
TRBV2	-	TRBD1	TRBJ1-1	TGTGCCAGCACCCGACAGGGCTACACTGAAGCTTTCTTT	CASTRQGYTEAFF